A selection of T cell receptor beta chains follows, all from one sample in a study of beta chain features in type 1 diabetes. This table comes from immunoSEQ multiplex PCR, and its TCRdb copy is limited to in-frame clones, with some not included. Among under 350,000 clones, 14% were seen once, and the ten largest hold 0.017%. Sample: naive CD4+ T cells from blood. These receptors came from a young man with type 1 diabetes. Both conserved end residues are part of each CDR3. The D gene is left open where the match is weak.

j_gene: TRBJ2-2; d_gene: .; v_gene: TRBV2; CDR3aa: CASRTGSNTGELFF
j_gene: TRBJ1-5; d_gene: .; v_gene: TRBV30; CDR3aa: CAWSPGFGQPQHF
j_gene: TRBJ1-5; d_gene: TRBD1; v_gene: TRBV28; CDR3aa: CASRLQGEQPQHF
j_gene: TRBJ2-2; d_gene: TRBD2; v_gene: TRBV4-2; CDR3aa: CASSQGTSGIAGELFF
j_gene: TRBJ2-7; d_gene: .; v_gene: TRBV7-9; CDR3aa: CASSLKRVVDEQYF
j_gene: TRBJ2-1; d_gene: TRBD2; v_gene: TRBV14; CDR3aa: CASSQDRASGGYNEQFF
j_gene: TRBJ2-1; d_gene: TRBD1; v_gene: TRBV7-9; CDR3aa: CASIKGQGRNEQFF
j_gene: TRBJ2-1; d_gene: TRBD2; v_gene: TRBV4-1; CDR3aa: CASSHPTSGTREQFF
j_gene: TRBJ1-2; d_gene: .; v_gene: TRBV4-3; CDR3aa: CASSQDPAGATNTAYGYTF
j_gene: TRBJ2-3; d_gene: TRBD2; v_gene: TRBV15; CDR3aa: CATSSGLAGSTDTQYF
j_gene: TRBJ1-1; d_gene: .; v_gene: TRBV28; CDR3aa: CASSFAPDRSFRNTEAFF
j_gene: TRBJ2-5; d_gene: .; v_gene: TRBV2; CDR3aa: CASSGLDQETQYF
j_gene: TRBJ2-5; d_gene: .; v_gene: TRBV11-1; CDR3aa: CASSLTGRETQYF
j_gene: TRBJ2-6; d_gene: TRBD1; v_gene: TRBV5-1; CDR3aa: CASRQTGTGSGANVLTF
j_gene: TRBJ2-7; d_gene: .; v_gene: TRBV5-1; CDR3aa: CASSYASAYEQYF
j_gene: TRBJ2-1; d_gene: .; v_gene: TRBV29-1; CDR3aa: CSGWTVSYNEQFF
j_gene: TRBJ2-3; d_gene: TRBD2; v_gene: TRBV4-3; CDR3aa: CASSQGSLAGVADTQYF
j_gene: TRBJ1-1; d_gene: .; v_gene: TRBV5-1; CDR3aa: CASSLDRIGAGLAFF
j_gene: TRBJ2-5; d_gene: .; v_gene: TRBV2; CDR3aa: CATAQGQETQYF
j_gene: TRBJ2-3; d_gene: TRBD2; v_gene: TRBV9; CDR3aa: CASSVGGAGGSDTQYF
j_gene: TRBJ2-7; d_gene: TRBD2; v_gene: TRBV5-1; CDR3aa: CASSLPSGTPYEQYF
j_gene: TRBJ2-2; d_gene: .; v_gene: TRBV27; CDR3aa: CASSLNTGELFF
j_gene: TRBJ2-3; d_gene: TRBD1; v_gene: TRBV7-9; CDR3aa: CASSFPQGARGVTQYF
j_gene: TRBJ2-7; d_gene: TRBD2; v_gene: TRBV6-6; CDR3aa: CASSYFGTSASYEQYF